Listed below are T cell receptor beta chains from one sample, sequenced in a study of control samples from healthy donors and cancer patients. The repertoire was sequenced with immunoSEQ multiplex PCR; TCRdb's copy has only in-frame clones and lacks some. The sample has more than 100,000 clones, 90% seen once. Material: blood. The receptors were gathered from a young man in good health. CDR3s include the opening cysteine and the closing phenylalanine or tryptophan. A D gene is named only where the DNA matches it firmly. For some rows the clone size is stated as once, few or many, or as a class when expanded; others skip it.

D	V	J	size	CDR3	DNA
TRBD1	TRBV27	TRBJ2-2	-	CASSFSGGTGELFF	TGTGCCAGCAGTTTCTCAGGGGGCACCGGGGAGCTGTTTTTT
-	TRBV7-8	TRBJ2-7	-	CASSLERQGPNEQYF	TGTGCCAGCAGCTTAGAAAGGCAGGGGCCAAACGAGCAGTACTTC
-	TRBV11-2	TRBJ2-7	-	CASSSIIVKEQYF	TGTGCCAGCAGCTCCATTATAGTGAAGGAGCAGTACTTC
-	TRBV11-2	TRBJ1-3	-	CASSLRAGNTIYF	TGTGCCAGCAGCTTAAGAGCCGGAAACACCATATATTTT
-	TRBV19	TRBJ1-2	-	CASSILSGQKDGYTF	TGTGCCAGTAGTATATTGTCGGGCCAAAAAGATGGCTACACCTTC
TRBD1	TRBV4-3	TRBJ2-3	-	CASSQEGQGGNTQYF	TGCGCCAGCAGCCAAGAAGGACAGGGGGGAAATACGCAGTATTTT
-	TRBV27	TRBJ2-2	many	CASTRGTTGELFF	TGTGCCAGCACTCGGGGAACCACCGGGGAGCTGTTTTTT
-	TRBV6-7	TRBJ2-7	-	CATEGENPYEQYF	TGTGCCACCGAGGGGGAGAATCCCTACGAGCAGTACTTC
-	TRBV11-2	TRBJ2-4	-	CASRGTSNIQYF	TGTGCCAGCCGGGGCACGTCTAACATTCAGTACTTC
-	TRBV16	TRBJ2-1	once	CASSQFEEGVNEQFF	TGTGCCAGCAGCCAATTTGAGGAGGGGGTCAATGAGCAGTTCTTC
-	TRBV5-1	TRBJ2-1	-	CASSLEGLNEQFF	TGCGCCAGCAGCTTGGAAGGACTAAATGAGCAGTTCTTC
TRBD1	TRBV3-1/TRBV3-2	TRBJ1-2	-	CASSQRQGDYTF	TGTGCCAGCAGCCAGAGACAGGGTGACTACACCTTC
TRBD1	TRBV24-1	TRBJ1-1	-	CATSDTAQGAPTEAFF	TGTGCCACCAGTGATACGGCACAGGGGGCTCCCACTGAAGCTTTCTTT
TRBD1	TRBV27	TRBJ1-3	once	CASRRSWTGDGNTIYF	TGTGCCAGCAGACGTAGTTGGACAGGGGACGGAAACACCATATATTTT
-	TRBV5-1	TRBJ2-3	-	CASSRTPDTQYF	TGCGCCAGCAGTCGGACCCCAGATACGCAGTATTTT
-	TRBV11-1	TRBJ2-5	-	CASSLVGGRETQYF	TGTGCCAGCAGCTTAGTCGGGGGACGAGAGACCCAGTACTTC
-	TRBV7-2	TRBJ1-1	-	CASSFTDEAFF	TGTGCCAGCAGCTTTACAGATGAAGCTTTCTTT
-	TRBV30	TRBJ1-5	-	CAWSVLRREPQHF	TGTGCCTGGAGTGTACTCAGAAGGGAGCCCCAGCATTTT
-	TRBV28	TRBJ2-4	-	CASSLPTDLAKNIQYF	TGTGCCAGCAGTCTCCCAACGGACCTAGCCAAAAACATTCAGTACTTC
TRBD2	TRBV9	TRBJ2-1	-	CASSVVGVAGEHEQFF	TGTGCCAGCAGCGTAGTGGGGGTAGCGGGAGAACATGAGCAGTTCTTC
-	TRBV6-6	TRBJ2-3	-	CASSFMSADTQYF	TGTGCCAGCAGCTTCATGTCGGCAGATACGCAGTATTTT
-	TRBV7-2	TRBJ1-1	-	CASSLGGAGVNTEAFF	TGTGCCAGCAGCCTGGGGGGGGCTGGAGTTAACACTGAAGCTTTCTTT
-	TRBV10-3	TRBJ2-3	-	CAISEWGAMETDTQYF	TGTGCCATCAGTGAGTGGGGGGCGATGGAAACAGATACGCAGTATTTT
-	TRBV5-4	TRBJ1-2	few	CASSFVRDTYGYTF	TGTGCCAGCAGCTTCGTACGAGATACCTATGGCTACACCTTC
-	TRBV15	TRBJ2-2	-	CATNALRGTGELFF	TGTGCCACCAATGCTCTTAGGGGCACCGGGGAGCTGTTTTTT
-	TRBV5-1	TRBJ2-5	-	CASSEKETQYF	TGCGCCAGCAGCGAAAAAGAGACCCAGTACTTC
-	TRBV18	TRBJ2-1	once	CASSPPDGSNEQFF	TGTGCCAGCTCACCCCCGGACGGGAGCAATGAGCAGTTCTTC
-	TRBV13	TRBJ1-1	-	CASSHPQRRTEAFF	TGTGCCAGCAGCCACCCCCAAAGGCGCACTGAAGCTTTCTTT
TRBD1	TRBV10-3	TRBJ1-3	once	CAISETSWGQGDTIYF	TGTGCCATCAGTGAGACCTCCTGGGGACAGGGAGACACCATATATTTT
TRBD1	TRBV28	TRBJ2-7	once	CASSWDRKVFSYEQYF	TGTGCCAGCAGTTGGGACAGGAAGGTTTTCTCCTACGAGCAGTACTTC
TRBD1	TRBV9	TRBJ1-5	-	CASSVGDRGQPQHF	TGTGCCAGCAGCGTAGGGGACAGGGGCCAGCCCCAGCATTTT
-	TRBV19	TRBJ1-3	-	CASSISTGTPGNTIYF	TGTGCCAGTAGTATATCCACAGGGACCCCTGGAAACACCATATATTTT
-	TRBV5-1	TRBJ2-3	-	CASSSDSTDTQYF	TGCGCCAGCAGCTCGGACAGCACAGATACGCAGTATTTT
-	TRBV15	TRBJ2-1	-	CATSRDGHDNEQFF	TGTGCCACCAGCAGAGATGGTCACGACAATGAGCAGTTCTTC
TRBD1	TRBV6-5	TRBJ1-2	-	CASSRDRDRGYGYTF	TGTGCCAGCAGTCGGGACCGGGACAGGGGCTATGGCTACACCTTC
TRBD1	TRBV24-1	TRBJ1-2	-	CATSDLGTGMDGYTF	TGTGCCACCAGTGATCTCGGGACAGGGATGGACGGCTACACCTTC
TRBD2	TRBV24-1	TRBJ2-1	once	CATSEPTSGTLNEQFF	TGTGCCACCAGTGAGCCCACTAGCGGGACCTTAAATGAGCAGTTCTTC
-	TRBV25-1	TRBJ2-7	-	CASSESRESVYEQYF	TGTGCCAGCAGTGAATCGAGGGAATCGGTTTACGAGCAGTACTTC
-	TRBV12-5	TRBJ2-2	-	CASGLGGLAGTGELFF	TGTGCTAGTGGTTTGGGGGGTCTCGCGGGGACCGGGGAGCTGTTTTTT
TRBD1	TRBV7-9	TRBJ1-6	-	CASSLVTGQGSSPLHF	TGTGCCAGCAGCTTAGTGACGGGACAGGGCAGTTCACCCCTCCACTTT
TRBD1	TRBV5-6	TRBJ1-2	-	CASRSRDRDFRAYGYTF	TGTGCCAGCAGATCCCGGGACAGGGATTTTCGGGCCTATGGCTACACCTTC
TRBD2	TRBV4-1	TRBJ2-5	-	CASSRRLAETQYF	TGCGCCAGCAGCCGCCGACTAGCGGAGACCCAGTACTTC
TRBD1	TRBV2	TRBJ2-3	-	CASSVTGATFGDTQYF	TGTGCCAGCAGTGTAACAGGGGCGACATTCGGAGATACGCAGTATTTT
-	TRBV3-1/TRBV3-2	TRBJ1-2	-	CASSQANAGGSNYGYTF	TGTGCCAGCAGCCAAGCCAATGCGGGGGGGTCTAACTATGGCTACACCTTC
-	TRBV28	TRBJ1-4	-	CASSLSKTWEKLFF	TGTGCCAGCAGTTTATCTAAAACCTGGGAAAAACTGTTTTTT
-	TRBV24-1	TRBJ1-3	-	CATSLNGNTIYF	TGTGCCACCAGCTTAAATGGAAACACCATATATTTT